The clone carrying this T cell receptor (beta chain) showed up just once. The antigen is unknown. The data belong to a study of cytomegalovirus exposure and HLA in healthy donors. Study summary: An earlier analysis identified 117 million unique TCR beta sequences in about 200 million T cells. Findings of the study overall: It has been reported that TCR beta sequences accurately predicted the HLA-A and HLA-B alleles of most subjects. Another analysis was done later, and it associated around 15,000 TCR beta sequences with HLA alleles at 0.05 false discovery rate. It was reportedly the case that the classifier diagnosed cytomegalovirus status with high specificity and sensitivity.

The V and J ends lost 6 bases and 6 bases respectively, with 9 bases between them. Per the germline V gene, CDR1 is MNHEY and CDR2 is SVGAGI. The CDR3 sequence is 11 residues long. Primers: 60 Vbeta forward and 13 Jbeta reverse. Profiled with immunoSEQ multiplex PCR; TCRdb holds only in-frame clones, not every one. The sample lists around 69,000 clones; 60% to 70% were seen once. This chain uses TRBV6-5 with TRBJ2-7; D gene uncertain. Sequences were obtained from PBMCs. This TCR was recovered from a man aged 40-55 years in good health and CMV-seropositive. In nucleotides, the CDR3 is TGTGCCAGCAGGAGCGCCGGCGAGCAGTACTTC. Translating gives CASRSAGEQYF.